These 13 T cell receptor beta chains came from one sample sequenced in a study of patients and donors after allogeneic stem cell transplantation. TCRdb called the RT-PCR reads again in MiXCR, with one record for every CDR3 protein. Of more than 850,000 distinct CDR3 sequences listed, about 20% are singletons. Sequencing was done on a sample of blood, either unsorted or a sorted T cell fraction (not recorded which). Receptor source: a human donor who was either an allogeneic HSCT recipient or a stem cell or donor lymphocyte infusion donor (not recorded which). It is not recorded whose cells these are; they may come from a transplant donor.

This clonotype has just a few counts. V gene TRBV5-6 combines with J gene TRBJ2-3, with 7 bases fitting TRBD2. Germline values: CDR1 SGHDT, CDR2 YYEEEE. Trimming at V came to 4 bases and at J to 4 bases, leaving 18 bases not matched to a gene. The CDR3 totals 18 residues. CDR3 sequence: CASSVVMSSGAGADTQYF. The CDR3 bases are TGTGCCAGCAGCGTCGTAATGTCGAGCGGGGCGGGGGCAGATACGCAGTATTTT.

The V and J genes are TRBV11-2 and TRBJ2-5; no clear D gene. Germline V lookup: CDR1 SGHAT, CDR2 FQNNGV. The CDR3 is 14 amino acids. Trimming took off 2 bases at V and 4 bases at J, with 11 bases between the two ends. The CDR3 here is CASSLWAGVETQYF. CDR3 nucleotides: TGTGCCAGCAGCTTATGGGCTGGGGTAGAGACCCAGTACTTC.

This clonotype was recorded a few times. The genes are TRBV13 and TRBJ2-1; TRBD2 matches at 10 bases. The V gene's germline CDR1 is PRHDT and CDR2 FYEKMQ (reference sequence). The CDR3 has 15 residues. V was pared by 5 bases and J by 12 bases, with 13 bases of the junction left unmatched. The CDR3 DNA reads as TGTGCCAGCAGCGACCTTGGAGCGGGGGGGCCAGGGCAGTTCTTC. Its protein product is CASSDLGAGGPGQFF.

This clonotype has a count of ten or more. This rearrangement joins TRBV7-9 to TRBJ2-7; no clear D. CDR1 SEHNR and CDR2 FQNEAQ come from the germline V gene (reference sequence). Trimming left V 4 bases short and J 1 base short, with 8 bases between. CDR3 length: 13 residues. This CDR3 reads CASSSSPSYEQYF. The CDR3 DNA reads TGTGCCAGCAGCTCCTCGCCGTCCTACGAGCAGTACTTC.

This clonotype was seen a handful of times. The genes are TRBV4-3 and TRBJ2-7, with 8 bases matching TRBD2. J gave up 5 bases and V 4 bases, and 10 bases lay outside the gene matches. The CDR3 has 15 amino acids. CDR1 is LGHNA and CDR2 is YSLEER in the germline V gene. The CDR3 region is CASSPSAGVYDEQYF. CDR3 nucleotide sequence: TGCGCCAGCAGCCCCTCAGCGGGGGTATACGACGAGCAGTACTTC.

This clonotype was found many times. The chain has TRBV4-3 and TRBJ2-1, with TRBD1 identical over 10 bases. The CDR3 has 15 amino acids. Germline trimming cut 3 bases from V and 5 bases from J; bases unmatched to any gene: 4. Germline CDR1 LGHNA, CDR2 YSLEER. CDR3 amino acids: CASSHRTGGNNEQFF. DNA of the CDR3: TGCGCCAGCAGCCATAGGACAGGGGGTAACAATGAGCAGTTCTTC.

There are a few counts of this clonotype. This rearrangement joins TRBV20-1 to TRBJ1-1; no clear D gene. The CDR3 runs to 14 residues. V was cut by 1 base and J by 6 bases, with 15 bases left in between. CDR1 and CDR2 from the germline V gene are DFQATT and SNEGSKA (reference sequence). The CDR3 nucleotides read TGCAGTGCTAGAGGGTACATCTCTGCCCCTGAAGCTTTCTTT. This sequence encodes CSARGYISAPEAFF.

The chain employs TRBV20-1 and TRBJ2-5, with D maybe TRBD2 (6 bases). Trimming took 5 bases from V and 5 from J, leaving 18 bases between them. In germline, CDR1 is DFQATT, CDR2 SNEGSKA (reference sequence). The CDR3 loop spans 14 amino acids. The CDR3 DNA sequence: TGCAGTGCTGCGGACTACCGCCGGGTTGAGACCCAGTACTTC. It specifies CSAADYRRVETQYF.

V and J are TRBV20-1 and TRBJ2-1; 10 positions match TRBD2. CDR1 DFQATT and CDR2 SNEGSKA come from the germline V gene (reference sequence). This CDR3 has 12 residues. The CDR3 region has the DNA TGCAAGCGGGGGGGACTCTACAATGAGCAGTTCTTC. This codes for CKRGGLYNEQFF.

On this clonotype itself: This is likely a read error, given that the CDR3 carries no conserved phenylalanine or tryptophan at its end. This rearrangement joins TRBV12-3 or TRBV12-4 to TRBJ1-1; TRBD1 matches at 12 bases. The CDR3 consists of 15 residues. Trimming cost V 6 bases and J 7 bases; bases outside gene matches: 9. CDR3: CASRLRGQGANEAFS. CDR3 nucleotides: TGTGCCAGCAGGCTAAGGGGACAGGGGGCAAATGAAGCTTTCTCT.

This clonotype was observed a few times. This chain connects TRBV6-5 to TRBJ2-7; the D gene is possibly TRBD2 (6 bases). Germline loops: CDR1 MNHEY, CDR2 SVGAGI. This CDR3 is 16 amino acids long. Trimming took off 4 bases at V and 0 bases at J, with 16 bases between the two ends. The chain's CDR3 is CASSSVGGKSSYEQYF. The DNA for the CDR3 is TGTGCCAGCAGTTCCGTTGGGGGGAAGAGCTCCTACGAGCAGTACTTC.

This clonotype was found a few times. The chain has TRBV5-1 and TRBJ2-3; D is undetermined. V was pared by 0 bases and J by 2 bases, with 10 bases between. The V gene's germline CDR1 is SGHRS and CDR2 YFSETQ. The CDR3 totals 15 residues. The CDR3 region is CASSLARRDTDTQYF. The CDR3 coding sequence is TGCGCCAGCAGCTTGGCCAGGCGCGACACAGATACGCAGTATTTT.

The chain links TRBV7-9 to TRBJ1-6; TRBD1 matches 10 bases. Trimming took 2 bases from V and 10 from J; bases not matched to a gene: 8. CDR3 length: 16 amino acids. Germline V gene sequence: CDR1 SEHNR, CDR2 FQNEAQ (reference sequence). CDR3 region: CASSLYSGTGDSPLHF. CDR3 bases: TGTGCCAGCAGCTTATACTCCGGGACAGGGGACTCACCCCTCCACTTT. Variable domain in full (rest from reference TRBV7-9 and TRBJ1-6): DTGVSQNPRHKITKRGQNVTFRCDPISEHNRLYWYRQTLGQGPEFLTYFQNEAQLEKSRLLSDRFSAERPKGSFSTLEIQRTEQGDSAMYLCASSLYSGTGDSPLHFGNGTRLTVT.